The T cell receptor (beta chain) under discussion was sequenced for a study of OX40 agonist ivuxolimab in advanced cancers. Notes on the research overall: Ivuxolimab was an agonistic, fully human IgG2 monoclonal antibody directed against OX40 (CD134), a costimulatory receptor. Among the roughly 54 dose-escalation patients, around 19 had hepatocellular carcinoma, roughly 15 melanoma, 9 renal cell carcinoma and 9 head and neck cancer. Peripheral TCRbeta sequencing aimed to test whether ivuxolimab altered TCR sequence diversity and caused clonal T-cell expansion. Intravenous ivuxolimab was administered to patients every 2 weeks at six dose levels: 0.01, 0.1, 0.3, 1.5, 3 and 10 mg/kg. Partial responses were achieved by three dose-escalation patients, of whom one had hepatocellular carcinoma and two had cutaneous melanoma. The monotherapy dose-escalation portion (N ≈ 56 patients) of the phase I ivuxolimab trial is reported in the paper. In the dose-escalation cohort, around four fifths of patients were male, and the mean age was 60 years with a range of 23 to 79. Prior anti-PD-1, anti-PD-L1 or anti-CTLA-4 therapy was permitted, and 35% to 40% of dose-escalation patients had received checkpoint inhibitors. What the study reported, not specific to this receptor: The antigen specificity of the peripheral T cells that underwent clonal expansion was not determined. At doses of 0.1 to 3.0 mg/kg, clonal expansion of both CD4+ and CD8+ T cells in blood was seen between baseline and week 6. On average, CD8+ T cells showed more expanded clones than CD4+ T cells after ivuxolimab. In partial responders in the 0.1-3.0 mg/kg groups, normalized peripheral clonal expansion was found to be among the lowest, especially among CD8+ T cells. Low levels of normalized T-cell clonal expansion were also seen in some patients who did not respond.

Concerning this clone: Its cognate antigen has yet to be identified. The sample holds no much larger clone one base away, and base qualities are not on file.

Patients with a history of autoimmune disease or receiving systemic immunosuppression were excluded from the trial. Peripheral blood for TCR sequencing was drawn from every dose cohort at baseline, at cycle 4 day 1 and at cycle 7 day 1. Samples came from an open-label, multicenter, first-in-human phase I dose-escalation trial of ivuxolimab. The trial enrolled adults with locally advanced or metastatic head and neck squamous cell, hepatocellular, melanoma or renal cell carcinoma. Before TCR sequencing, CD4+ and CD8+ T cells were separately sorted from peripheral blood. Genomic DNA was extracted from sorted cells for sequencing of the TCRbeta CDR3 region. The immunoSEQ Assay was used for sequencing of TCRbeta CDR3 regions. Imported from immuneACCESS, the table was reduced by TCRdb to in-frame sequences with V and J called. These copies leave out some clones; in studies compared against another copy, an unresolved V gene accounts for under half, and the cause of the remainder is not known. This sample comprises about 60,000 clones, roughly 90% of them detected only once. Under 0.7% of the sample goes to the ten largest clones.

The material sequenced was CD4+ or CD8+ T cells sorted from blood, taken in a trial of the OX40 agonist ivuxolimab. This TCR came from an adult with an advanced solid tumor such as melanoma, head and neck, liver or kidney cancer.

The DNA is TGTGCCAGGCCGGACAGGGTGATTAACGAGCAGTACTTC. Its protein reads: CARPDRVINEQYF. The sequence joins TRBV19 to TRBJ2-7; 8 nucleotides in the junction match TRBD1. V trim: 9 bases; J trim: 5 bases; unmatched bases: 9. The germline V gene (reference sequence) yields LNHDA for CDR1 and SQIVND for CDR2. Inclusive of the bounding cysteine and phenylalanine, the CDR3 is 13 residues long. Only the CDR3 region is kept as DNA, spanning 39 bases read in frame from base 1. Supplemented by the reference TRBV19 and TRBJ2-7 proteins around the CDR3, the complete variable domain is DGGITQSPKYLFRKEGQNVTLSCEQNLNHDAMYWYRQDPGQGLRLIYYSQIVNDFQKGDIAEGYSVSREKKESFPLTVTSAQKNPTAFYLCARPDRVINEQYFGPGTRLTVT.